The clone carrying this T cell receptor (beta chain) rates as medium-sized. The sample comes from a study of T cell responses to AZD1222 COVID-19 vaccine. Second-dose intervals near 4 or 12 weeks were combined. Some clones are missing from TCRdb's copy, which holds only in-frame ones; the method was immunoSEQ multiplex PCR. The sample shows about 180,000 clones, roughly 94% of them seen only once. The sequence derives from an adult who received the AZD1222 COVID-19 vaccine. This specimen consisted of peripheral blood, obtained 28 days after the second AZD1222 dose.

CDR3 sequence (DNA): TGTGCCAGCACCCCCGGGGGTACAACTGAAGCTTTCTTT. It specifies CASTPGGTTEAFF. The V and J genes are TRBV7-9 and TRBJ1-1, with a possible D match to TRBD1 (5 bases). Germline loops: CDR1 SEHNR, CDR2 FQNEAQ (reference sequence). The CDR3 runs to 13 residues. Trimming removed 7 bases at V and 5 bases at J, with 14 bases between.